The 26 T cell receptor beta chains below come from one sample, sequenced in a study of blood T cells in healthy people across ages. The second PCR ran roughly 6 to 12 cycles with a sample-barcoded 5' primer and J-beta primers. TCRdb re-analysed the 5' RACE reads in MiXCR, keeping a single row per CDR3 protein. The sample consists of around 800,000 distinct CDR3 sequences, roughly 50% of them appearing once. The source material was blood. Every receptor here comes from a man older than 75 in good health.

The chain employs TRBV9 and TRBJ2-1, with 7 bases identical to TRBD1. Matching the DNA end better, TRBJ2-7 makes the J call doubtful. Germline CDR1 and CDR2: SGDLS and YYNGEE. The CDR3 length is 15 residues. The CDR3 sequence is CASSARQGTYNEQYF. In DNA, the CDR3 is TGTGCCAGCAGCGCCCGACAGGGAACCTACAATGAGCAGTACTTC.

The chain employs TRBV7-9 and TRBJ2-3, with D tentatively TRBD1 or TRBD2 (6 bases each). Per germline, CDR1 SEHNR and CDR2 FQNEAQ (reference sequence). Trimming removed 8 bases at V and 14 bases at J, with 23 bases between. The CDR3 has 13 amino acids. Here the CDR3 DNA reads TGTGCCAGCCGGGGGCTCACGCACAGATACGCGTATTTT. Protein product: CASRGLTHRYAYF.

The chain uses TRBV6-2 or TRBV6-3 and TRBJ2-3; 7 nucleotides agree with TRBD2. Germline V lookup: CDR1 MNHEY, CDR2 SVGEGT. The CDR3 runs 10 residues. Germline trimming cut 11 bases from V and 14 bases from J; bases unmatched to any gene: 10. CDR3 DNA: TGTGCCGCACGCGGGAGAGACGCGTATTTT. This encodes CAARGRDAYF.

This clonotype showed up many times. The chain combines TRBV6-5 with TRBJ2-6; D is perhaps TRBD1 or TRBD2 (6 bases each). V was clipped by 5 bases and J by 2 bases, with 10 bases between them. This CDR3 spans 15 amino acids. Germline CDR1 reads MNHEY; CDR2 reads SVGAGI. The CDR3, as DNA: TGTGCCAGCAGTCCCGGGGGCGCTGGGGCCAACGTCCTGACTTTC. This translates into CASSPGGAGANVLTF.

The chain joins TRBV14 to TRBJ1-5; no reliable D call. The germline gives CDR1 SGHDN, CDR2 FVKESK. The length of the CDR3 is 11 residues. Between the trimmed V and J ends, which lost 9 bases and 0 bases, there was a span of 3 bases. CDR3 sequence: CARSSNQPQHF. CDR3 sequence (DNA): TGTGCCAGATCTAGCAATCAGCCCCAGCATTTT.

The chain carries TRBV27 and TRBJ2-3; 10 bases agree with TRBD1. V shed 7 bases and J 2 bases; nucleotides not matched to a gene: 15. Germline CDR1 and CDR2: MNHEY and SMNVEV (reference sequence). The CDR3 spans 18 residues. CDR3 amino acids: CASIPGRWDRGLTDTQYF. The CDR3 nucleotides are TGTGCCAGCATTCCCGGTAGATGGGACAGGGGACTCACAGATACGCAGTATTTT.

This clonotype has only a few counts. The chain links TRBV4-1 to TRBJ2-5; D tentatively reads TRBD1 or TRBD2 (5 bases each). CDR3 length: 14 amino acids. The V end was cut by 1 base, the J end by 4 bases, with 10 bases between. In germline, CDR1 is MGHRA, CDR2 YSYEKL. This CDR3 is CASSQGGNPETQYF. As DNA, the CDR3 is TGCGCCAGCAGCCAAGGGGGGAATCCAGAGACCCAGTACTTC.

The chain has TRBV3-1 and TRBJ2-1; 9 positions agree with TRBD1. The CDR3 sequence is 14 residues long. The V gene end was trimmed by 6 bases and the J gene end by 6 bases; junction bases not matched to a gene: 6. The germline CDR1 and CDR2 sequences are LGHDT and YNNKEL (reference sequence). CDR3 coding DNA: TGTGCCAGCAGAGGGACAGGGAAAGGCAATGAGCAGTTCTTC. The encoded protein is CASRGTGKGNEQFF.

The chain recombines TRBV9 with TRBJ2-3; no clear D. V shed 3 bases and J shed 2 bases, with 10 bases lying between them. Germline V gene sequence: CDR1 SGDLS, CDR2 YYNGEE. The length of the CDR3 is 14 residues. The CDR3 sequence: CASSGGSYTDTQYF. CDR3 coding DNA: TGTGCCAGCAGCGGTGGCAGTTACACAGATACGCAGTATTTT.

The genes are TRBV24-1 and TRBJ2-3; 11 bases align to TRBD2. The CDR3 is made up of 15 amino acids. With V trimmed by 9 bases and J by 0 bases, 4 bases remained unmatched. In germline, CDR1 is KGHDR, CDR2 SFDVKD. The CDR3 loop reads CATPRTSGSTDTQYF. CDR3 sequence (DNA): TGTGCCACCCCGAGGACTAGCGGGAGCACAGATACGCAGTATTTT.

This clonotype was counted a few times. The rearrangement links TRBV20-1 to TRBJ2-5, with 14 bases lining up with TRBD2. The CDR3 length is 15 residues. Germline lookup yields CDR1 DFQATT and CDR2 SNEGSKA (reference sequence). J was trimmed by 11 bases and V by 5 bases; bases with no gene match: 13. The CDR3 nucleotides are TGCAGTGCTCTTCCGACTAGCGGGAGGGCGAATGAGCAGTACTTC. Translation: CSALPTSGRANEQYF.

CDR3 sequence: CASSNTPPSNIQYF. CDR3 coding DNA: TGTGCCAGCAGTAACACTCCCCCCAGTAACATTCAGTACTTC. The chain combines TRBV6-6 with TRBJ2-4; unclear D gene. This CDR3 has 14 residues. V was cut by 5 bases and J by 7 bases, with 15 bases left in between. Germline lookup yields CDR1 MNHNY and CDR2 SVGAGI (reference sequence).

The V gene is TRBV9, the J gene TRBJ2-7; D call uncertain. Germline V gene lookup returns CDR1 SGDLS and CDR2 YYNGEE. This CDR3 has 15 amino acids. V was shortened by 3 bases and J by 0 bases, with 13 bases between the two germline ends. CDR3 loop: CASSADMFSSYEQYF. DNA for the CDR3: TGTGCCAGCAGCGCTGACATGTTCAGCTCCTACGAGCAGTACTTC.

The V call is TRBV20-1, the J call TRBJ1-2, with 7 bases fitting TRBD1. Germline-derived CDR1 and CDR2 are DFQATT and SNEGSKA (reference sequence). V dropped 0 bases and J dropped 2; count of bases not matched to a gene: 6. CDR3 length: 15 amino acids. The CDR3 DNA follows: TGCAGTGCTAGAGATCGAAGAGGGGGCAACTATGGCTACACCTTC. Amino acids: CSARDRRGGNYGYTF.

The chain links TRBV7-2 to TRBJ1-5; possible D gene TRBD1, 5 bases. Germline V CDR1 and CDR2: SGHTA, FQGNSA. The CDR3 consists of 17 residues. Deletions cut 4 bases from V and 5 bases from J, with 21 bases between. The CDR3 region is CASSSLLGQGSDQPQHF. The CDR3 DNA reads as TGTGCCAGCAGCTCCCTCCTAGGGCAGGGAAGCGATCAGCCCCAGCATTTT.

The rearrangement joins TRBV7-3 to TRBJ2-3; 9 bases are a match to TRBD2. The CDR3 is 15 amino acids. The V and J ends lost 8 bases and 5 bases, in that order; junction bases with no gene match: 11. Germline CDR1 SGHTA, CDR2 FQGTGA. The CDR3 sequence: CASRPIAGEGDTQYF. CDR3 DNA: TGTGCCAGCCGCCCTATAGCGGGAGAGGGAGATACGCAGTATTTT.

A few counts support this clonotype. The chain carries TRBV12-3 or TRBV12-4 and TRBJ2-1; tentatively, D is TRBD1 (6 bases). There are 15 residues in the CDR3. V was shortened by 6 bases and J by 8 bases, with 20 bases between the two germline ends. CDR3 nucleotide sequence: TGTGCCAGCAGCAACCCCAGGGGCCCGTTTGATGAGCAGTTCTTC. Protein: CASSNPRGPFDEQFF.

The CDR3: CASSYSSGQGAVTQYF. CDR3 nucleotides: TGTGCCAGCAGTTACTCTTCGGGACAGGGGGCAGTGACCCAGTACTTC. The chain links TRBV6-5 to TRBJ2-5, with 12 bases fitting TRBD1. The CDR3 loop spans 16 amino acids. Per the germline V gene, CDR1 is MNHEY and CDR2 is SVGAGI. The J segment lost 7 bases and the V segment lost 0 bases, leaving 6 bases of the junction unmatched.

Regarding this clonotype: It may be a read error: a sequence one base away is much more abundant. Lacking the conserved final phenylalanine or tryptophan, this CDR3 likely reflects a read error. The V and J genes are TRBV10-2 and TRBJ2-5; 7 nucleotides match TRBD1. Germline V gene lookup returns CDR1 WSHSY and CDR2 SAAADI. Unmatched junction bases numbered 4, after V lost 2 bases and J lost 1 base. The CDR3 contains 15 residues. This CDR3 reads CASSETGARQETQYL. In DNA form, the CDR3 reads TGCGCCAGCAGTGAGACAGGGGCTCGCCAAGAGACCCAGTACCTC.

The chain employs TRBV28 and TRBJ2-6; D perhaps matches TRBD1 (5 bases). The CDR3 length is 19 residues. Per the germline V gene, CDR1 is MDHEN and CDR2 is SYDVKM. V lost 2 bases and J 2 bases, leaving 19 bases between the germline ends. The CDR3 bases are TGTGCCAGCAGTTTAATTCCGGCCATCTCAGGGACTGGGGCCAACGTCCTGACTTTC. Amino acids: CASSLIPAISGTGANVLTF.

The chain couples TRBV29-1 to TRBJ2-1; 8 nucleotides line up with TRBD1. With V trimmed by 4 bases and J by 4 bases, 3 bases remained unmatched. The CDR3 length is 13 residues. Germline CDR1 reads SQVTM; CDR2 reads ANQGSEA. CDR3 bases: TGCAGCGTTGCAAACAGGGGGTACAATGAGCAGTTCTTC. Protein product: CSVANRGYNEQFF.

V usage is TRBV29-1 and J usage is TRBJ2-7, with 12 bases lining up with TRBD2. The CDR3 covers 16 residues. The germline gives CDR1 SQVTM, CDR2 ANQGSEA. The ends lost 7 bases at V and 2 bases at J; junction bases unmatched: 12. CDR3: CSARLSSSGRAYEQYF. DNA of the CDR3: TGCAGCGCTCGTCTCTCCTCTAGCGGGAGGGCCTACGAGCAGTACTTC.

This clonotype was counted between two and nine times. This chain uses TRBV24-1 with TRBJ2-1; weak D call: TRBD1 (6 bases). The germline gives CDR1 KGHDR, CDR2 SFDVKD. The CDR3 has 16 amino acids. Between the trimmed V and J ends, which lost 3 bases and 7 bases, there was a span of 18 bases. As DNA, the CDR3 is TGTGCCACCAGTGATGAAGCGGCAGGGGCAGGAAATGAGCAGTTCTTC. This codes for CATSDEAAGAGNEQFF.

The genes are TRBV18 and TRBJ1-6; D is possibly TRBD1 (6 bases). The V and J ends lost 1 base and 7 bases respectively, with 11 bases between them. Germline CDR1 is KGHSH and CDR2 is LQKENI. This CDR3 spans 15 amino acids. CDR3 protein: CASSPQTGLNSPLHF. CDR3 DNA sequence: TGTGCCAGCTCACCACAAACAGGGTTAAATTCACCCCTCCACTTT.

This clonotype was observed a few times. The rearrangement uses TRBV29-1 and TRBJ2-7, with 8 bases aligning to TRBD1. V shed 6 bases, J shed 5 bases, and the junction held 3 bases outside the gene matches. This CDR3 has 11 residues. Germline CDR1 reads SQVTM; CDR2 reads ANQGSEA. The CDR3 reads CSVRGLDEQYF. The CDR3 DNA follows: TGCAGCGTCAGGGGGCTCGACGAGCAGTACTTC.

The chain employs TRBV5-1 and TRBJ2-7; no reliable D call. Trimming removed 5 bases from V and 1 base from J, with 10 bases in between. This CDR3 is built from 13 residues. Germline loops: CDR1 SGHRS, CDR2 YFSETQ. The DNA of the CDR3 is TGCGCCAGCAGACGGGCCGCTTCCTACGAGCAGTACTTC. This gives the protein CASRRAASYEQYF.